These T cell receptor beta chains were read from a single sample in a study of blood T cell repertoires in COVID-19. Clones were read by immunoSEQ multiplex PCR, and TCRdb kept only the in-frame ones, dropping some. The table has over 200,000 clones, approximately 91% seen once. The sequenced sample consisted of peripheral blood. The receptors here all came from a woman in her forties with acute or convalescent COVID-19. CDR3s include the opening cysteine and the closing phenylalanine or tryptophan. A D gene is named only where the DNA matches it firmly. The listing skips clone size in some rows; elsewhere it reads once, few, many or a size class.

>TRBV5-1|.|TRBJ1-1|.
CASSLVSADTEAFF
TGCGCCAGCAGCTTGGTGTCTGCGGACACTGAAGCTTTCTTT
>TRBV5-6|.|TRBJ2-1|TRBD2
CASSYGDYNNEQFF
TGTGCCAGCAGCTACGGGGACTACAACAATGAGCAGTTCTTC
>TRBV5-1|.|TRBJ2-1|.
CASSLEYRNEQFF
TGCGCCAGCAGCTTGGAGTACCGGAATGAGCAGTTCTTC
>TRBV5-6|.|TRBJ1-1|.
CASSLGITGVTEAFF
TGTGCCAGCAGCTTGGGAATAACGGGGGTCACTGAAGCTTTCTTT
>TRBV19|.|TRBJ1-6|TRBD1
CATTAGTGWNSPLHF
TGTGCCACCACCGCCGGGACAGGGTGGAATTCACCCCTCCACTTT
>TRBV9|.|TRBJ1-4|TRBD1
CASSVTGGEKLFF
TGTGCCAGCAGCGTGACAGGGGGGGAAAAACTGTTTTTT
>TRBV27|.|TRBJ1-1|.
CASSSRQARTEAFF
TGTGCCAGCAGTTCCCGACAGGCACGCACTGAAGCTTTCTTT
>TRBV9|.|TRBJ1-2|.
CASSSLGAESIYGYTF
TGTGCCAGCAGCTCCCTTGGGGCAGAATCTATCTATGGCTACACCTTC
>TRBV9|.|TRBJ2-3|.
CASSSGIGDTQYF
TGTGCCAGCAGTAGCGGTATCGGAGATACGCAGTATTTT
>TRBV6-5|.|TRBJ1-2|.
CASSYGQGPYGYTF
TGTGCCAGCAGTTACGGGCAGGGTCCCTATGGCTACACCTTC
>TRBV19|once|TRBJ1-6|TRBD1
CASSPGQAPNSPLHF
TGTGCCAGTAGTCCCGGACAGGCCCCCAATTCACCCCTCCACTTT
>TRBV24-1|.|TRBJ1-5|.
CATSDLQGPQHF
TGTGCCACCAGTGATTTACAGGGCCCCCAGCATTTT
>TRBV27|.|TRBJ2-1|TRBD1
CASSHQTGSNEQFF
TGTGCCAGCAGTCACCAGACAGGGTCCAATGAGCAGTTCTTC
>TRBV19|.|TRBJ1-1|.
CASSPRGVNTEAFF
TGTGCCAGTAGTCCCCGGGGGGTGAACACTGAAGCTTTCTTT
>TRBV6-5|.|TRBJ1-4|.
CASSQGLTEKLFF
TGTGCCAGCAGCCAGGGCCTTACTGAAAAACTGTTTTTT
>TRBV10-3|.|TRBJ1-2|TRBD1
CASLAPGQDGYTF
TGTGCCAGCCTAGCCCCGGGACAGGATGGCTACACCTTC
>TRBV4-1|.|TRBJ2-2|TRBD1
CASSLTTGATTGELFF
TGCGCCAGCAGCCTAACCACAGGGGCAACTACCGGGGAGCTGTTTTTT
>TRBV29-1|.|TRBJ2-3|TRBD2
CSVEDRSGGATDTQYF
TGCAGCGTTGAAGATAGAAGCGGGGGGGCCACAGATACGCAGTATTTT
>TRBV6-5|.|TRBJ2-6|TRBD1
CASSSGGSGANVLTF
TGTGCCAGCAGCTCAGGGGGCTCAGGGGCCAACGTCCTGACTTTC
>TRBV6-5|.|TRBJ1-6|.
CASRDFSSYNSPLHF
TGTGCCAGCAGGGACTTTAGCTCCTATAATTCACCCCTCCACTTT
>TRBV5-6|.|TRBJ2-3|TRBD2
CASSFRGGGYTDTQYF
TGTGCCAGCAGCTTCCGCGGCGGGGGGTACACAGATACGCAGTATTTT
>TRBV19|.|TRBJ1-2|.
CASSPGWGYGYTF
TGTGCCAGTAGTCCAGGGTGGGGCTATGGCTACACCTTC
>TRBV10-3|.|TRBJ1-2|TRBD1
CAISESLGQGRVKYGYTF
TGTGCCATCAGTGAGTCCCTCGGACAGGGTAGAGTTAAATATGGCTACACCTTC
>TRBV6-5|.|TRBJ1-2|.
CASSLAGELYGYTF
TGTGCCAGCAGTCTCGCGGGAGAGCTCTATGGCTACACCTTC
>TRBV19|.|TRBJ1-1|TRBD1
CASSLRDREAFF
TGTGCCAGTAGCCTCCGGGACAGGGAAGCTTTCTTT
>TRBV4-2|.|TRBJ2-2|TRBD1
CASSQEDRGGGELFF
TGTGCCAGCAGCCAAGAAGACAGGGGAGGCGGGGAGCTGTTTTTT
>TRBV21-1|.|TRBJ2-3|.
CASTRNGERGTDTQYF
TGTGCCAGCACCCGAAACGGGGAAAGAGGCACAGATACGCAGTATTTT
>TRBV7-8|.|TRBJ1-2|.
CASSLTTAVGLGGYTF
TGTGCCAGCAGCTTAACAACAGCAGTGGGCTTGGGTGGCTACACCTTC
>TRBV19|few|TRBJ2-2|TRBD1
CASMRTGGRVWTGELFF
TGTGCCAGTATGAGGACAGGGGGGCGAGTATGGACCGGGGAGCTGTTTTTT
>TRBV19|few|TRBJ2-3|.
CASIPPGSTDTQYF
TGTGCCAGTATCCCCCCTGGCTCCACAGATACGCAGTATTTT
>TRBV10-3|.|TRBJ1-5|.
CAISETAGQGQPQHF
TGTGCCATCAGTGAGACAGCGGGGCAAGGTCAGCCCCAGCATTTT
>TRBV7-8|.|TRBJ1-2|.
CASSVRGEYGYTF
TGTGCCAGCAGCGTACGGGGAGAGTATGGCTACACCTTC
>TRBV5-1|.|TRBJ2-3|TRBD2
CASSFNSGGAADTQYF
TGCGCCAGCAGCTTTAATAGCGGGGGGGCCGCAGATACGCAGTATTTT
>TRBV19|.|TRBJ1-2|TRBD1
CASSIGQGAHGYTF
TGTGCCAGTAGTATCGGACAGGGGGCGCACGGCTACACCTTC
>TRBV3-1/TRBV3-2|.|TRBJ1-2|TRBD1
CASSPGGAGGYTF
TGTGCCAGCAGCCCAGGGGGCGCGGGTGGCTACACCTTC
>TRBV30|.|TRBJ2-1|.
CALRTLGSNEQFF
TGTGCCTTACGGACTTTAGGGAGCAATGAGCAGTTCTTC
>TRBV11-2|.|TRBJ1-2|.
CASSPDSPTYGYTF
TGTGCCAGCAGCCCTGACAGCCCAACTTATGGCTACACCTTC
>TRBV30|.|TRBJ1-4|TRBD1
CAWRTGRRANEKLFF
TGTGCCTGGAGGACAGGGAGGCGGGCTAATGAAAAACTGTTTTTT
>TRBV6-1|.|TRBJ1-5|.
CASSGRTAIYSNQPQHF
TGTGCCAGCAGTGGTCGGACAGCGATTTATAGCAATCAGCCCCAGCATTTT
>TRBV19|.|TRBJ1-2|TRBD1
CASKSPGQGMGYTF
TGTGCCAGTAAAAGCCCGGGACAGGGAATGGGCTACACCTTC
>TRBV19|once|TRBJ1-2|.
CASSTEGENGYTF
TGTGCCAGTAGTACGGAGGGTGAAAATGGCTACACCTTC
>TRBV5-5|.|TRBJ1-1|.
CASSYTNRAEAFF
TGTGCCAGCAGCTATACAAACAGGGCTGAAGCTTTCTTT
>TRBV6-1|.|TRBJ1-3|.
CASSVQLTHYSGNTIYF
TGTGCCAGCAGTGTACAACTAACTCACTACTCTGGAAACACCATATATTTT
>TRBV24-1|.|TRBJ2-5|TRBD2
CATSDEPQLAGGETQYF
TGTGCCACCAGTGACGAACCCCAACTAGCGGGAGGGGAGACCCAGTACTTC
>TRBV5-1|.|TRBJ2-3|TRBD2
CASSLEAGGPTDTQYF
TGCGCCAGCAGCTTGGAAGCGGGGGGCCCCACAGATACGCAGTATTTT
>TRBV19|.|TRBJ2-6|TRBD2
CASSIMVAIAGGGVLTF
TGTGCCAGTAGTATAATGGTTGCGATAGCGGGGGGCGGCGTCCTGACTTTC